Each of the 7 T cell receptor beta chains below was sequenced from the same sample in a study of T cell changes during pregnancy in multiple sclerosis. This table comes from immunoSEQ multiplex PCR, and its TCRdb copy is limited to in-frame clones, with some not included. The sample has 21,000 or so clones, 70% to 90% seen once. The starting material was CD8+ T cells from peripheral blood mononuclear cells, obtained in the second trimester of pregnancy. Every receptor here comes from a female donor in good health, enrolled as a control in a pregnancy study.

DNA of the CDR3: TGTGCCAGCAGTTCCAATCCGGGACAGGGGGCCCAGAATGAAAAACTGTTTTTT. It specifies CASSSNPGQGAQNEKLFF. The chain recombines TRBV28 with TRBJ1-4; TRBD1 matches 12 bases. Germline lookup yields CDR1 MDHEN and CDR2 SYDVKM. CDR3 length equals 18 residues. After removal of 4 bases from V and 5 bases from J, the junction contained 11 bases not matched to a gene.

This clone was counted once. The V call is TRBV29-1, the J call TRBJ1-2; D ambiguous. Trimming shortened V by 1 base and J by 0 bases, and 12 bases separated the two germline ends. This CDR3 is built from 15 residues. The V gene's germline CDR1 is SQVTM and CDR2 ANQGSEA. CDR3 in amino acids: CSVEGTRTANYGYTF. Written as DNA, the CDR3 is TGCAGCGTTGAAGGGACGCGGACTGCTAACTATGGCTACACCTTC.

The V and J genes are TRBV15 and TRBJ2-3; D perhaps matches TRBD2 (5 bases). With 4 bases removed from V and 6 bases from J, the gap between germline ends came to 23 bases. CDR1 and CDR2 from the germline V gene are LNHNV and YYDKDF (reference sequence). The CDR3 contains 17 residues. The CDR3 bases are TGTGCCACCAGCACCGGCCGGGCCTCAGTACTAGGTGATACGCAGTATTTT. Its protein product is CATSTGRASVLGDTQYF. Based on the CDR3 plus reference TRBV15 and TRBJ2-3, the full variable domain is DAMVIQNPRYQVTQFGKPVTLSCSQTLNHNVMYWYQQKSSQAPKLLFHYYDKDFNNEADTPDNFQSRRPNTSFCFLDIRSPGLGDTAMYLCATSTGRASVLGDTQYFGPGTRLTVL.

The gene calls are TRBV7-9 and TRBJ2-5; D might be TRBD2 (6 bases). Per germline, CDR1 SEHNR and CDR2 FQNEAQ (reference sequence). V gave up 6 bases and J gave up 2 bases, with 10 bases separating them. This CDR3 is 13 amino acids long. In nucleotides, the CDR3 is TGTGCCAGCAGAACCGGGACTCAAGAGACCCAGTACTTC. This sequence encodes CASRTGTQETQYF.

The J gene is TRBJ2-1, the V gene TRBV11-2, with a tentative D call TRBD2 (6 bases). CDR1 is SGHAT and CDR2 is FQNNGV in the germline V gene. Trimming pared 0 bases from V and 6 bases from J, leaving 9 bases between. The CDR3 spans 14 residues. CDR3 region: CASSLEGGSNEQFF. The CDR3 nucleotides read TGTGCCAGCAGCTTAGAGGGGGGTTCCAATGAGCAGTTCTTC.

J is TRBJ1-1 and V is TRBV7-9, with D tentatively TRBD1 (5 bases). The CDR3 is 12 residues long. Germline V lookup: CDR1 SEHNR, CDR2 FQNEAQ (reference sequence). V was cut by 5 bases and J by 8 bases, with 12 bases left in between. CDR3 loop: CASSPAPGEAFF. DNA of the CDR3: TGTGCCAGCAGCCCCGCACCAGGGGAAGCTTTCTTT.

This clone was seen just once. V usage is TRBV19 and J usage is TRBJ2-2; 10 bases fit TRBD1. The CDR3 contains 15 residues. V lost 10 bases, J lost 3 bases, and 8 bases stayed unmatched. Germline-derived CDR1 and CDR2 are LNHDA and SQIVND (reference sequence). DNA for the CDR3: TGTGCCACAAGACAGGGGGCGGACTACACCGGGGAGCTGTTTTTT. Translation: CATRQGADYTGELFF.